Below, one TCR beta chain is given with its context. These data come from a study of T cell responses to AZD1222 COVID-19 vaccine. The table came from immunoSEQ multiplex PCR; TCRdb's copy has only in-frame clones and leaves some out. The sample has roughly 190,000 clones, 85% to 95% seen once. The CDR3 is 14 amino acids. Germline V gives CDR1 SNHLY, CDR2 FYNNEI. Trimming cost V 7 bases and J 3 bases, with 13 bases left between them. The J gene is TRBJ1-5, the V gene TRBV2, with D tentatively TRBD1 (5 bases). This sequence originates from an adult in good health. Sequenced material: peripheral blood, taken on day 0 of AZD1222 vaccination. CDR3 DNA sequence: TGTGCCAGCACTCCCGGGACTCCCAATCAGCCCCAGCATTTT. This gives the protein CASTPGTPNQPQHF. Filled out from reference TRBV2 and TRBJ1-5, the complete variable domain reads EPEVTQTPSHQVTQMGQEVILRCVPISNHLYFYWYRQILGQKVEFLVSFYNNEISEKSEIFDDQFSVERPDGSNFTLKIRSTKLEDSAMYFCASTPGTPNQPQHFGDGTRLSIL.